Shown below are 11 T cell receptor beta chains from a single sample sequenced in a study of shared clonotypes between healthy human individuals. Profiling relied on immunoSEQ multiplex PCR, and the TCRdb table lists in-frame clones only, not all of them. The repertoire includes 85,000 to 100,000 clones, under 70% of them detected once, and 45% sits in the top ten. The material sequenced was memory CD8+ T cells sorted from blood. Subset described: CD45RO+ cells pooled with CCR7-negative TemRA cells. Receptor source: a man aged 25-45 years in good health.

This clone was counted ten times or more. Other nucleotide sequences in the sample specify the same CDR3. This chain connects TRBV7-2 to TRBJ2-5, with 7 bases fitting TRBD2. The CDR3 is 15 amino acids. The V segment lost 1 base and the J segment 2 bases; nucleotides outside the gene matches: 4. Germline CDR1 is SGHTA and CDR2 is FQGNSA. CDR3 sequence (DNA): TGTGCCAGCAGCTTAGGGGGGGGACCGCAAGAGACCCAGTACTTC. Its translation: CASSLGGGPQETQYF.

The rearrangement joins TRBV4-2 to TRBJ2-1, with 9 bases lining up with TRBD2. The CDR3 covers 15 residues. Germline loops: CDR1 LGHNA, CDR2 YNFKEQ. With V trimmed by 1 base and J by 5 bases, 3 bases remained unmatched. CDR3 bases: TGTGCCAGCAGCCAAGGGACTAGCGAGAACAATGAGCAGTTCTTC. Translating gives CASSQGTSENNEQFF.

This CDR3 is CASSLGPLASEQFF. CDR3 sequence (DNA): TGTGCCAGCAGCCTCGGCCCCCTAGCAAGTGAGCAGTTCTTC. This chain connects TRBV7-9 to TRBJ2-1; the D gene is possibly TRBD2 (5 bases). Trimming pared 5 bases from V and 9 bases from J, leaving 17 bases between. The germline V gene has CDR1 SEHNR and CDR2 FQNEAQ (reference sequence). The CDR3 is 14 residues long.

The CDR3 region is CASSRGEQETQYF. The CDR3 bases are TGTGCCAGCAGCCGCGGGGAACAAGAGACCCAGTACTTC. V gene TRBV6-6 combines with J gene TRBJ2-5; perhaps TRBD2 as D (6 bases). Looked up from germline, CDR1 is MNHNY and CDR2 is SVGAGI (reference sequence). Trimming removed 6 bases at V and 2 bases at J, with 10 bases between. The CDR3 is 13 amino acids.

The rearrangement joins TRBV5-8 to TRBJ2-3; no reliable D call. Between the trimmed V and J ends, which lost 2 bases and 3 bases, there was a span of 4 bases. The CDR3 consists of 12 residues. The germline V gene has CDR1 SGHTS and CDR2 YDEGEE. In DNA, the CDR3 is TGTGCCAGCAGCTTCCTGACAGATACGCAGTATTTT. This translates into CASSFLTDTQYF.

The CDR3 coding sequence is TGTGCCAGCAGCGTTAGGACAGTAACCTACAATGAGCAGTTCTTC. This gives the protein CASSVRTVTYNEQFF. The chain recombines TRBV9 with TRBJ2-1; TRBD1 might be the D (6 bases). Germline values: CDR1 SGDLS, CDR2 YYNGEE. The V end lost 2 bases, the J end lost 2 bases, and 11 bases lay between the germline ends. This CDR3 comprises 15 residues. Supplemented by reference TRBV9 and TRBJ2-1, the full variable domain reads DSGVTQTPKHLITATGQRVTLRCSPRSGDLSVYWYQQSLDQGLQFLIQYYNGEERAKGNILERFSAQQFPDLHSELNLSSLELGDSALYFCASSVRTVTYNEQFFGPGTRLTVL.

This chain joins TRBV7-3 and TRBJ1-1; 7 bases line up with TRBD1. V shed 2 bases and J 1 base; nucleotides not matched to a gene: 4. CDR1 is SGHTA, CDR2 FQGTGA, per germline. The CDR3 consists of 15 residues. CDR3 sequence (DNA): TGTGCCAGCAGCTTAGACAGGGCGTGGAACACTGAAGCTTTCTTT. As protein: CASSLDRAWNTEAFF.

This chain joins TRBV28 and TRBJ2-1, with unresolved D. The CDR3 contains 12 residues. Germline CDR1 and CDR2: MDHEN and SYDVKM. Between the trimmed V and J ends, which lost 3 bases and 6 bases, there was a span of 6 bases. Here the CDR3 DNA reads TGTGCCAGCAGTTTTAGAGTCAATGAGCAGTTCTTC. This sequence encodes CASSFRVNEQFF.

This clone was counted between two and nine times. The chain has TRBV6-1 and TRBJ2-3; 9 nucleotides align to TRBD2. V was pared by 3 bases and J by 3 bases, with 4 bases of the junction left unmatched. CDR1 and CDR2 from the germline V gene are MNHNS and SASEGT. The CDR3 sequence is 15 residues long. The CDR3 nucleotides are TGTGCCAGCAGTGATGGGCGGGAGGGTACAGATACGCAGTATTTT. Its translation is CASSDGREGTDTQYF.

The chain carries TRBV11-3 and TRBJ2-3; D gene uncertain. The CDR3 contains 13 residues. The germline CDR1 and CDR2 sequences are SGHNT and YENEEA. V lost 0 bases and J lost 4, with 5 bases in between. The CDR3 nucleotides are TGTGCCAGCAGCTTAGATTGGGCAGATACGCAGTATTTT. Its protein is CASSLDWADTQYF.

This chain links TRBV5-1 with TRBJ1-6; perhaps TRBD1 as D (6 bases). V dropped 7 bases and J dropped 7 bases, with 12 bases sitting between them. CDR3 size: 13 residues. Germline V gives CDR1 SGHRS, CDR2 YFSETQ. CDR3 protein: CASGTNNNSPLHF. The CDR3 nucleotides read TGCGCCAGCGGGACAAACAACAATTCACCCCTCCACTTT.